This T cell receptor beta chain was recorded in a study of shared clonotypes between healthy human individuals. The study's findings and limits: Among the subsets, naive ones generally showed larger estimated richness than memory ones.

Assay used: immunoSEQ multiplex PCR; TCRdb lists only in-frame clones, some missing. This table has more than 550,000 clones, about 91% appearing once. Positive CCR7 selection of CD45RO-negative cells yielded the naive CD8 cells, and terminally differentiated effector memory CD45RA+ cells were excluded. The germline CDR1 and CDR2 sequences are SEHNR and FQNEAQ (reference sequence). Germline trimming cut 0 bases from V and 7 bases from J; bases unmatched to any gene: 0. The CDR3 has 12 residues. A word on this clone: The antigen is undetermined. The same CDR3 also results from other DNA sequences found in this sample.

V is TRBV7-9 and J is TRBJ2-7, with 7 bases matching TRBD2. This TCR came from a man aged 25 to 40 in good health. What was sequenced was naive CD8+ T cells sorted from blood. The CDR3 DNA is TGTGCCAGCAGCTTAGCCGGGGGGGAGCAGTACTTC. The encoded protein is CASSLAGGEQYF.